A single sample is the source of the 9 T cell receptor beta chains below, sequenced in a study of shared clonotypes between healthy human individuals. Clones were read by immunoSEQ multiplex PCR, and TCRdb kept only the in-frame ones, dropping some. The sample holds about 670,000 clones; around 72% are singletons and the top ten take under 2%. Material for sequencing was memory CD4+ T cells sorted from blood. Sample subset: CD45RA-negative fraction. The receptors derive from a woman aged 25 to 39 in good health.

This clone was found many times. The gene calls are TRBV6-1 and TRBJ1-1; D might be TRBD1 (5 bases). CDR1 and CDR2 from the germline V gene are MNHNS and SASEGT. The V end was cut by 8 bases, the J end by 0 bases, with 10 bases between. This CDR3 comprises 13 residues. CDR3 coding DNA: TGTGCCAGCTCGGACACAATGAACACTGAAGCTTTCTTT. Protein product: CASSDTMNTEAFF.

The rearrangement links TRBV18 to TRBJ1-5, with D maybe TRBD1 (6 bases). The germline V and J ends were trimmed by 5 bases and 3 bases, with 11 bases remaining between them. This CDR3 is 14 amino acids long. CDR1 and CDR2 (germline): KGHSH, LQKENI. This chain's CDR3 is CASSEQGVNQPQHF. Here the CDR3 DNA reads TGTGCCAGCTCAGAACAGGGCGTCAATCAGCCCCAGCATTTT.

This rearrangement joins TRBV7-9 to TRBJ1-2; D possibly corresponds to TRBD1 (6 bases). V was cut by 7 bases and J by 4 bases, with 16 bases left in between. The CDR3 is 14 amino acids. Germline V gene sequence: CDR1 SEHNR, CDR2 FQNEAQ (reference sequence). The CDR3 region is CASNSMGQGYGYTF. Here the CDR3 DNA reads TGTGCCAGCAACTCAATGGGACAAGGCTATGGCTACACCTTC. The variable domain in full, completed from reference TRBV7-9 and TRBJ1-2, reads DTGVSQNPRHKITKRGQNVTFRCDPISEHNRLYWYRQTLGQGPEFLTYFQNEAQLEKSRLLSDRFSAERPKGSFSTLEIQRTEQGDSAMYLCASNSMGQGYGYTFGSGTRLTVV.

The sample holds one count of this clone. The chain combines TRBV14 with TRBJ2-2; 7 positions agree with TRBD2. The CDR3 spans 18 residues. Trimming at V came to 1 base and at J to 0 bases, leaving 8 bases not matched to a gene. Germline V gene data show CDR1 as SGHDN and CDR2 as FVKESK. CDR3 sequence reads: CASSQAVLAGANTGELFF. CDR3 nucleotide sequence: TGTGCCAGCAGCCAAGCCGTACTGGCGGGAGCGAACACCGGGGAGCTGTTTTTT.

The rearrangement links TRBV11-2 to TRBJ1-3; D not certain. Germline V gives CDR1 SGHAT, CDR2 FQNNGV. Trimming removed 0 bases from V and 4 bases from J, with 13 bases in between. This CDR3 region has 16 residues. CDR3 loop: CASSLDRGSFGNTIYF. The CDR3 nucleotides read TGTGCCAGCAGCTTAGATCGTGGCTCTTTCGGAAACACCATATATTTT.

The chain links TRBV21-1 to TRBJ2-7. TRBV21-1 is noted as a pseudogene. The CDR3 extends over 11 amino acids. The CDR3 protein is CASSKGYEQYF. As DNA, the CDR3 is TGTGCCAGCAGCAAAGGGTACGAGCAGTACTTC.

The rearrangement uses TRBV5-1 and TRBJ2-7; 10 bases line up with TRBD2. V was clipped by 1 base and J by 0 bases; unmatched bases: 4. Germline V gene sequence: CDR1 SGHRS, CDR2 YFSETQ. This CDR3 is built from 16 residues. CDR3 DNA sequence: TGCGCCAGCAGCTTGAGGGCTAGCGGGAGCTCCTACGAGCAGTACTTC. Amino acids: CASSLRASGSSYEQYF.

V usage is TRBV7-9 and J usage is TRBJ2-3; 7 nucleotides match TRBD2. Trimming removed 6 bases from V and 4 bases from J; junction bases left unmatched: 7. This CDR3 is 14 amino acids long. Germline CDR1 and CDR2: SEHNR and FQNEAQ (reference sequence). CDR3 DNA: TGTGCCAGCAGACCACGGGAGGTCGCAGATACGCAGTATTTT. Protein sequence: CASRPREVADTQYF.

The chain carries TRBV6-5 and TRBJ2-2, with D hard to call. The length of the CDR3 is 14 residues. Germline V gene sequence: CDR1 MNHEY, CDR2 SVGAGI. Trimming removed 2 bases at V and 4 bases at J, with 8 bases between. The CDR3 here is CASSYAPGTGELFF. The CDR3 nucleotides read TGTGCCAGCAGTTACGCCCCCGGCACCGGGGAGCTGTTTTTT.